Given below is one T cell receptor (beta chain) in context. As yet, its antigen is unknown. Trimming stripped 3 bases from V and 2 bases from J, with 8 bases between. The germline V gene encodes CDR1 SGDLS and CDR2 YYNGEE. The CDR3 runs 13 residues. The data derive from a study of cytomegalovirus exposure and HLA in healthy donors. The study, taken as a whole, reports: Among TCR beta chains, those listed as cytomegalovirus-associated numbered over 150.

Produced via immunoSEQ multiplex PCR; TCRdb's table is partial and in-frame only. The table records over 85,000 clones, about 93% of them present only once. The clonotype was recovered from a woman aged 25 to 45 in good health and CMV-seropositive. The sequencing sample was made of PBMCs. The gene calls are TRBV9 and TRBJ1-1; D unresolved. CDR3 nucleotide sequence: TGTGCCAGCAGCGCCACAGCAAACACTGAAGCTTTCTTT. Translating it yields CASSATANTEAFF.